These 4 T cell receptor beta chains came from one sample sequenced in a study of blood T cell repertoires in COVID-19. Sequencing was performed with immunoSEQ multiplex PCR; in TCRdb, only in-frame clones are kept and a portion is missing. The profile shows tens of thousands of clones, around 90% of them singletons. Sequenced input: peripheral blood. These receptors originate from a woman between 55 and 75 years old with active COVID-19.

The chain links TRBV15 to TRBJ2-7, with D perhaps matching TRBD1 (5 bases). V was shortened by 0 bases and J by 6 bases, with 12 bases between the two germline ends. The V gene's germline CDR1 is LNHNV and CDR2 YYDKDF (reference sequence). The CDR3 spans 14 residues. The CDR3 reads CATSREGRVGEQYF. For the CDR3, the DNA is TGTGCCACCAGCAGAGAGGGCAGGGTAGGCGAGCAGTACTTC.

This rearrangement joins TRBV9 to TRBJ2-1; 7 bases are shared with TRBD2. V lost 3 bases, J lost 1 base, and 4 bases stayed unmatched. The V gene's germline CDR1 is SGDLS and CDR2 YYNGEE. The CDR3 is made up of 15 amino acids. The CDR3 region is CASSGAGQSYNEQFF. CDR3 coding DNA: TGTGCCAGCAGCGGAGCGGGGCAGTCCTACAATGAGCAGTTCTTC.

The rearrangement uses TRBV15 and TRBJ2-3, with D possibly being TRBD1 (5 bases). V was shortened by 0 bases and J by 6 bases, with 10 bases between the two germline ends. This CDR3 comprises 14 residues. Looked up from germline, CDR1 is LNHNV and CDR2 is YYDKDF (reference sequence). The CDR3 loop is CATSRDSAGDTQYF. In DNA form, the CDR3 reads TGTGCCACCAGCAGAGATTCCGCAGGGGATACGCAGTATTTT.

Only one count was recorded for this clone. DNA of the CDR3: TGTGCCAGCAGTTTAATGGTAGCGGGAAGCTACGAGCAGTACTTC. Its translation: CASSLMVAGSYEQYF. The chain links TRBV28 to TRBJ2-7, with 8 bases that match TRBD2. V dropped 2 bases and J dropped 3; count of bases not matched to a gene: 6. Germline V gene data show CDR1 as MDHEN and CDR2 as SYDVKM. This CDR3 spans 15 amino acids.